These 32 T cell receptor beta chains came from one sample sequenced in a study of cytomegalovirus exposure and HLA in healthy donors. PCR used 60 Vbeta primers and 13 Jbeta primers. Profiled with immunoSEQ multiplex PCR; TCRdb holds only in-frame clones, not every one. The sample carries 120,000 or so clones, around 80% recorded once. Sequencing input: PBMCs. The receptors were gathered from a man aged 18-30 years in good health and CMV-seronegative.

The V call is TRBV5-1, the J call TRBJ2-1; 15 positions match TRBD2. In germline, CDR1 is SGHRS, CDR2 YFSETQ. CDR3 size: 14 residues. The trim removed 4 bases at V and 10 bases at J, leaving 3 bases unmatched. CDR3: CASSTGTSGREQFF. The CDR3 DNA follows: TGCGCCAGCAGCACCGGGACTAGCGGGAGGGAGCAGTTCTTC.

This rearrangement joins TRBV5-1 to TRBJ2-5; 8 nucleotides line up with TRBD1. This CDR3 spans 15 amino acids. CDR1 is SGHRS, CDR2 YFSETQ, per germline. V lost 0 bases and J lost 2; bases outside the gene matches: 3. The CDR3 spells CASSLGTGQQETQYF. The DNA of the CDR3 is TGCGCCAGCAGCTTGGGGACAGGGCAGCAAGAGACCCAGTACTTC.

The rearrangement uses TRBV27 and TRBJ1-6; 7 bases line up with TRBD1. The CDR3 is 17 residues long. The germline CDR1 and CDR2 sequences are MNHEY and SMNVEV (reference sequence). Unmatched junction bases numbered 17, after V lost 4 bases and J lost 11 bases. The CDR3: CASSSQNQDRVSPPLHF. CDR3 sequence (DNA): TGTGCCAGCAGTTCCCAAAACCAAGACAGGGTTTCTCCACCCCTCCACTTT.

CDR3 region: CASSFVGGAGSYEQYF. CDR3 DNA: TGTGCCAGCAGCTTTGTCGGGGGAGCTGGCTCCTACGAGCAGTACTTC. J is TRBJ2-7 and V is TRBV7-9; possibly TRBD2 for D (6 bases). V dropped 3 bases and J dropped 0 bases, with 15 bases sitting between them. Germline lookup yields CDR1 SEHNR and CDR2 FQNEAQ (reference sequence). There are 16 residues in the CDR3.

The V gene is TRBV7-9, the J gene TRBJ2-7, with 7 bases fitting TRBD1. The CDR3 is 16 residues long. Germline trimming cut 5 bases from V and 3 bases from J; bases unmatched to any gene: 13. CDR1 is SEHNR, CDR2 FQNEAQ, per germline (reference sequence). The CDR3 reads CASSRNQQGMYYEQYF. CDR3 bases: TGTGCCAGCAGCCGTAACCAACAGGGGATGTACTACGAGCAGTACTTC.

This clone appeared a few times. This sequence joins TRBV12-5 and TRBJ2-1, with D possibly TRBD2 on 6 matching bases. Germline V gene sequence: CDR1 LGHNT, CDR2 FRNRAP. The ends were cut back, 7 bases at V and 0 bases at J, with 13 bases in the middle. The CDR3 covers 15 residues. CDR3 DNA: TGTGCTAGTGCCCCGCGGGGTAGCTCCTACAATGAGCAGTTCTTC. Translation: CASAPRGSSYNEQFF.

CDR3: CASSRGTGGAFGNSPLHF. The CDR3 bases are TGTGCCAGCAGCCGAGGGACAGGGGGCGCGTTCGGTAATTCACCCCTCCACTTT. The chain links TRBV14 to TRBJ1-6; 12 bases are a match to TRBD1. The germline CDR1 and CDR2 sequences are SGHDN and FVKESK. The CDR3 has 18 residues. Germline trimming cut 4 bases from V and 6 bases from J; bases unmatched to any gene: 10.

This chain joins TRBV5-6 and TRBJ2-1; D is possibly TRBD2 (6 bases). The CDR3 is made up of 14 amino acids. V dropped 2 bases and J dropped 2 bases, with 8 bases sitting between them. In germline, CDR1 is SGHDT, CDR2 YYEEEE. CDR3 nucleotides: TGTGCCAGCAGCTTAGGAGGGGCCTACAATGAGCAGTTCTTC. Its translation is CASSLGGAYNEQFF. Using reference TRBV5-6 and TRBJ2-1 for the parts outside the CDR3, the full variable domain is DAGVTQSPTHLIKTRGQQVTLRCSPKSGHDTVSWYQQALGQGPQFIFQYYEEEERQRGNFPDRFSGHQFPNYSSELNVNALLLGDSALYLCASSLGGAYNEQFFGPGTRLTVL.

This clone was found once. This chain links TRBV28 with TRBJ1-2, with 8 nucleotides matching TRBD1. V gave up 4 bases and J gave up 13 bases; unmatched junction bases: 5. This CDR3 is built from 11 residues. In germline, CDR1 is MDHEN, CDR2 SYDVKM. In nucleotides, the CDR3 is TGTGCCAGCAGTTCACCTACAGGGGGCACCTTC. Translating gives CASSSPTGGTF.

This clone was picked up one time. The chain recombines TRBV11-1 with TRBJ2-1; D gene ambiguous. V was trimmed by 2 bases and J by 10 bases, leaving 6 bases between them. Looked up from germline, CDR1 is SGHAT and CDR2 is FQDESV (reference sequence). This CDR3 contains 11 residues. The CDR3 nucleotides are TGTGCCAGCAGCTTAATGAGGGAGCAGTTCTTC. Translating gives CASSLMREQFF.

The V gene is TRBV6-1, the J gene TRBJ1-3; D is possibly TRBD1 (5 bases). This CDR3 spans 15 amino acids. The V gene's germline CDR1 is MNHNS and CDR2 SASEGT. V was pared by 1 base and J by 0 bases, with 7 bases between. The CDR3: CASSEVGHSGNTIYF. In nucleotides, the CDR3 is TGTGCCAGCAGTGAAGTGGGGCACTCTGGAAACACCATATATTTT.

A single count supports this clone. This chain connects TRBV27 to TRBJ1-1; tentatively, D is TRBD1 (6 bases). CDR1 MNHEY and CDR2 SMNVEV come from the germline V gene (reference sequence). This CDR3 spans 16 amino acids. Trimming took off 5 bases at V and 1 base at J, with 17 bases between the two ends. The CDR3 nucleotides are TGTGCCAGCAGTCCTTACTCCGGGACATCGAACACTGAAGCTTTCTTT. It yields the protein CASSPYSGTSNTEAFF.

The rearrangement joins TRBV18 to TRBJ2-1, with D possibly being TRBD2 (6 bases). Germline lookup yields CDR1 KGHSH and CDR2 LQKENI. The CDR3 has 15 amino acids. Deletions cut 3 bases from V and 8 bases from J, with 17 bases between. CDR3 loop: CASSPDYLKLDEQFF. In nucleotides, the CDR3 is TGTGCCAGCTCACCGGACTATCTTAAGCTCGATGAGCAGTTCTTC. The full variable domain, with the rest looked up from reference TRBV18 and TRBJ2-1, is NAGVMQNPRHLVRRRGQEARLRCSPMKGHSHVYWYRQLPEEGLKFMVYLQKENIIDESGMPKERFSAEFPKEGPSILRIQQVVRGDSAAYFCASSPDYLKLDEQFFGPGTRLTVL.

This clone has just one count. This rearrangement joins TRBV4-1 to TRBJ2-7; TRBD2 agrees at 10 bases. The ends lost 0 bases at V and 1 base at J; junction bases unmatched: 3. In germline, CDR1 is MGHRA, CDR2 YSYEKL. This CDR3 is 16 amino acids long. The CDR3 DNA sequence: TGCGCCAGCAGCCAAGATGTAGCGGGAGGTTCCTACGAGCAGTACTTC. Its protein product is CASSQDVAGGSYEQYF.

The V call is TRBV9, the J call TRBJ2-1, with TRBD2 matching 11 bases. J gave up 6 bases and V 0 bases, and 2 bases lay outside the gene matches. The CDR3 is 15 residues long. Germline CDR1 SGDLS, CDR2 YYNGEE. The CDR3 region has the DNA TGTGCCAGCAGCGTAGCTAGCGGGAGGCTCAATGAGCAGTTCTTC. The encoded protein is CASSVASGRLNEQFF.

J is TRBJ1-1 and V is TRBV2; 7 bases agree with TRBD1. The length of the CDR3 is 16 residues. The V gene's germline CDR1 is SNHLY and CDR2 FYNNEI. Losses at the gene ends were 4 bases for V and 4 bases for J; bases not matched to a gene: 12. CDR3 sequence: CASSAVSGRGSTEAFF. The DNA of the CDR3 is TGTGCCAGCAGTGCAGTATCTGGCAGGGGGAGCACTGAAGCTTTCTTT.

This clone has a handful of counts. The chain uses TRBV7-6 and TRBJ1-1, with 11 positions matching TRBD1. The J segment lost 11 bases and the V segment lost 3 bases, leaving 11 bases of the junction unmatched. Germline assignment: CDR1 SGHVS and CDR2 FNYEAQ. This CDR3 has 15 residues. The CDR3 loop reads CASSFADRGRLQAFF. The CDR3 nucleotides are TGTGCCAGCAGCTTCGCGGACAGGGGGCGATTGCAGGCTTTCTTT.

The chain links TRBV13 to TRBJ1-3; D gene ambiguous. V gave up 5 bases and J gave up 0 bases, with 20 bases separating them. The CDR3 extends over 18 amino acids. From germline, CDR1 is PRHDT and CDR2 FYEKMQ (reference sequence). The CDR3 region is CASSGRGRVVISGNTIYF. CDR3 coding DNA: TGTGCCAGCAGCGGCCGAGGGCGGGTCGTCATCTCTGGAAACACCATATATTTT.

This rearrangement joins TRBV27 to TRBJ1-2, with D maybe TRBD1 (6 bases). Deletions cut 5 bases from V and 2 bases from J, with 21 bases between. The CDR3 has 17 amino acids. In germline, CDR1 is MNHEY, CDR2 SMNVEV (reference sequence). In nucleotides, the CDR3 is TGTGCCAGCAGTGCCCTGGGGCAGGGGACGGAAAACTATGGCTACACCTTC. Translated: CASSALGQGTENYGYTF.

The sample holds a few counts of this clone. V and J are TRBV29-1 and TRBJ1-2; D is possibly TRBD1 (5 bases). Germline assignment: CDR1 SQVTM and CDR2 ANQGSEA. Trimming cost V 4 bases and J 5 bases, with 11 bases left between them. The CDR3 length is 12 residues. The CDR3 region is CSVVRQTYGYTF. The CDR3 coding sequence is TGCAGCGTTGTCAGACAGACTTATGGCTACACCTTC.

The chain combines TRBV9 with TRBJ2-7; tentative D call: TRBD2 (6 bases). This CDR3 is 15 amino acids long. Germline V lookup: CDR1 SGDLS, CDR2 YYNGEE. The V and J ends lost 0 bases and 4 bases respectively, with 14 bases between them. The CDR3 reads CASSVESGLTYEQYF. In DNA, the CDR3 is TGTGCCAGCAGCGTAGAAAGCGGGCTCACTTACGAGCAGTACTTC.

The chain carries TRBV11-2 and TRBJ2-1, with D tentatively TRBD2 (5 bases). V gave up 5 bases and J gave up 4 bases, with 27 bases separating them. The CDR3 has 19 residues. Germline V gene lookup returns CDR1 SGHAT and CDR2 FQNNGV. The CDR3 DNA reads TGTGCCAGCAGCCCCGCTAGGGTCGTGACGGGGTTTATGTACAATGAGCAGTTCTTC. This codes for CASSPARVVTGFMYNEQFF. Full variable domain (remainder filled in from reference TRBV11-2 and TRBJ2-1): EAGVAQSPRYKIIEKRQSVAFWCNPISGHATLYWYQQILGQGPKLLIQFQNNGVVDDSQLPKDRFSAERLKGVDSTLKIQPAKLEDSAVYLCASSPARVVTGFMYNEQFFGPGTRLTVL.

The chain combines TRBV30 with TRBJ1-3; no reliable D call. The CDR3 consists of 16 residues. Trimming took off 2 bases at V and 2 bases at J, with 16 bases between the two ends. CDR1 GTSNPN and CDR2 SVGIG come from the germline V gene (reference sequence). The DNA for the CDR3 is TGTGCCTGGAGTTTATTGTCGGGTTCAGCTGGAAACACCATATATTTT. Translation: CAWSLLSGSAGNTIYF. Looking up the rest from reference TRBV30 and TRBJ1-3 gives the full variable domain: SQTIHQWPATLVQPVGSPLSLECTVEGTSNPNLYWYRQAAGRGLQLLFYSVGIGQISSEVPQNLSASRPQDRQFILSSKKLLLSDSGFYLCAWSLLSGSAGNTIYFGEGSWLTVV.

The V gene is TRBV18, the J gene TRBJ2-1; 7 nucleotides match TRBD1. The CDR3 spans 13 residues. From germline, CDR1 is KGHSH and CDR2 LQKENI. After removal of 3 bases from V and 7 bases from J, the junction contained 3 bases not matched to a gene. The CDR3 DNA reads TGTGCCAGCTCACCGGACAGGCAGAATGAGCAGTTCTTC. It translates to CASSPDRQNEQFF. Variable domain in full (rest from reference TRBV18 and TRBJ2-1): NAGVMQNPRHLVRRRGQEARLRCSPMKGHSHVYWYRQLPEEGLKFMVYLQKENIIDESGMPKERFSAEFPKEGPSILRIQQVVRGDSAAYFCASSPDRQNEQFFGPGTRLTVL.

This clone occurred a few times. This sample includes further DNA sequences coding for the same CDR3. CDR3 sequence (DNA): TGTGCCAGCAGCCAAGCCCTTCCCCCCTACGAGCAGTACTTC. Translated, it gives CASSQALPPYEQYF. This chain links TRBV4-2 with TRBJ2-7; unclear D gene. Trimming left V 1 base short and J 2 bases short, with 9 bases between. From germline, CDR1 is LGHNA and CDR2 YNFKEQ. There are 14 residues in the CDR3.

On this clone: The conserved closing phenylalanine or tryptophan is absent in this CDR3, likely reflecting a read error. Because the CDR3's place on the DNA is in doubt, the DNA is left out and the CDR3 is given as listed by TCRdb. The rearrangement uses TRBV7-9 and TRBJ1-1; TRBD1 is the table's D call, not checked against the DNA. The germline CDR1 and CDR2 sequences are SEHNR and FQNEAQ (reference sequence). The CDR3 spans 15 amino acids, including both terminal residues. This CDR3 is CASSLHQDRGLISLL.

The V gene is TRBV5-4, the J gene TRBJ2-1; the match to TRBD2 covers 8 bases. Germline CDR1 is SGHNT and CDR2 is YYREEE (reference sequence). The trim removed 0 bases at V and 9 bases at J, leaving 8 bases unmatched. The CDR3 runs to 15 residues. This CDR3 reads CASSLGRGVTIEQFF. DNA of the CDR3: TGTGCCAGCAGCTTGGGGCGGGGGGTTACAATTGAGCAGTTCTTC.

This clone came up a few times. CDR3 sequence reads: CAWSTETYNSPLHF. In DNA, the CDR3 is TGTGCCTGGAGTACAGAAACATATAATTCACCCCTCCACTTT. The V and J genes are TRBV30 and TRBJ1-6, with D uncertain. The CDR3 is 14 amino acids. Deletions cut 2 bases from V and 4 bases from J, with 9 bases between. Germline V lookup: CDR1 GTSNPN, CDR2 SVGIG (reference sequence).

This sequence joins TRBV7-2 and TRBJ2-3, with D unclear. Germline V gene data show CDR1 as SGHTA and CDR2 as FQGNSA. V was clipped by 3 bases and J by 2 bases, with 9 bases between them. The CDR3 is made up of 14 amino acids. CDR3 protein: CASSFGGYTDTQYF. CDR3 nucleotide sequence: TGTGCCAGCAGCTTCGGCGGTTACACAGATACGCAGTATTTT.

J is TRBJ2-1 and V is TRBV10-1; 14 bases align to TRBD2. Germline values: CDR1 WNHNN, CDR2 SYGVQD (reference sequence). This CDR3 spans 18 amino acids. V was clipped by 3 bases and J by 7 bases; unmatched bases: 11. The CDR3 DNA is TGCGCCAGCAGTGAAAGACTAGCGGGAGGGCTCCGGGGGAATGAGCAGTTCTTC. It specifies CASSERLAGGLRGNEQFF.

J is TRBJ2-7 and V is TRBV6-5; 7 bases are a match to TRBD1. Looked up from germline, CDR1 is MNHEY and CDR2 is SVGAGI. The CDR3 length is 13 residues. J was trimmed by 6 bases and V by 6 bases; bases with no gene match: 8. CDR3 nucleotides: TGTGCCAGCAGCCATGGACAGGCAGGCGAGCAGTACGTC. It is translated as CASSHGQAGEQYV.

This chain connects TRBV13 to TRBJ2-3; the D gene is possibly TRBD1 (6 bases). Trimming pared 4 bases from V and 3 bases from J, leaving 11 bases between. Germline V gives CDR1 PRHDT, CDR2 FYEKMQ (reference sequence). The CDR3 is made up of 14 amino acids. In DNA form, the CDR3 reads TGTGCCAGCAGCTCGTTGGGGGCGACAGATACGCAGTATTTT. It codes for CASSSLGATDTQYF.